Each of the 31 T cell receptor beta chains below was sequenced from the same sample in a study of cytotoxic CD8 clonotypes in ibrutinib-treated CLL. Sequencing was performed with immunoSEQ multiplex PCR; in TCRdb, only in-frame clones are kept and a portion is missing. Of over 100,000 clones listed, 70% to 90% are singletons. The material was PBMCs, obtained after 24 months of ibrutinib treatment. All receptors derive from a human donor with chronic lymphocytic leukemia.

The chain uses TRBV5-1 and TRBJ1-5; the D is unclear. The CDR3 runs 13 residues. The germline CDR1 and CDR2 sequences are SGHRS and YFSETQ. Trimming took 2 bases from V and 4 from J, leaving 7 bases between them. In nucleotides, the CDR3 is TGCGCCAGCAGCTTCTCTGCAAATCAGCCCCAGCATTTT. Its protein product is CASSFSANQPQHF. Filled out from reference TRBV5-1 and TRBJ1-5, the complete variable domain reads KAGVTQTPRYLIKTRGQQVTLSCSPISGHRSVSWYQQTPGQGLQFLFEYFSETQRNKGNFPGRFSGRQFSNSRSEMNVSTLELGDSALYLCASSFSANQPQHFGDGTRLSIL.

The chain couples TRBV27 to TRBJ2-5, with D maybe TRBD1 (5 bases). Germline CDR1 reads MNHEY; CDR2 reads SMNVEV (reference sequence). V was shortened by 6 bases and J by 7 bases, with 12 bases between the two germline ends. CDR3 length: 12 residues. CDR3 residues: CASSPQGGTQYF. DNA for the CDR3: TGTGCCAGCAGCCCGCAGGGCGGGACCCAGTACTTC.

The chain carries TRBV13 and TRBJ2-1; 9 bases are a match to TRBD2. The CDR3 totals 14 residues. From germline, CDR1 is PRHDT and CDR2 FYEKMQ (reference sequence). V lost 5 bases, J lost 5 bases, and 4 bases stayed unmatched. The CDR3 DNA reads as TGTGCCAGCAGCCGGACTAGCGCCGACAATGAGCAGTTCTTC. Translated: CASSRTSADNEQFF. Supplemented by reference TRBV13 and TRBJ2-1, the full variable domain reads AAGVIQSPRHLIKEKRETATLKCYPIPRHDTVYWYQQGPGQDPQFLISFYEKMQSDKGSIPDRFSAQQFSDYHSELNMSSLELGDSALYFCASSRTSADNEQFFGPGTRLTVL.

The V gene is TRBV4-1, the J gene TRBJ2-4; the D gene is possibly TRBD2 (6 bases). The CDR3 has 14 amino acids. CDR1 is MGHRA, CDR2 YSYEKL, per germline. Trimming left V 1 base short and J 6 bases short, with 10 bases between. In DNA, the CDR3 is TGCGCCAGCAGCCAAGGACTGGGGGGAAACATTCAGTACTTC. This gives the protein CASSQGLGGNIQYF.

This clone was detected once. The rearrangement uses TRBV28 and TRBJ2-7; D is perhaps TRBD1 or TRBD2 (6 bases each). With 7 bases removed from V and 11 bases from J, the gap between germline ends came to 24 bases. Germline loops: CDR1 MDHEN, CDR2 SYDVKM. There are 14 residues in the CDR3. CDR3 DNA sequence: TGTGCCAGCACCTCAGGAGGAGGGGGAAGGAGGAAGTACTTC. This encodes CASTSGGGGRRKYF.

This chain joins TRBV19 and TRBJ1-1, with D possibly matching TRBD1 (5 bases). The V and J ends lost 10 bases and 4 bases respectively, with 22 bases between them. The germline CDR1 and CDR2 sequences are LNHDA and SQIVND (reference sequence). This CDR3 has 15 amino acids. The CDR3 loop is CATSKKGPIRTEAFF. CDR3 in DNA: TGTGCCACCTCGAAGAAGGGGCCAATTCGCACTGAAGCTTTCTTT.

V is TRBV6-1 and J is TRBJ1-5; no clear D gene. Deletions cut 5 bases from V and 0 bases from J, with 8 bases between. The CDR3 has 14 amino acids. The germline V gene has CDR1 MNHNS and CDR2 SASEGT. The CDR3 DNA follows: TGTGCCAGCAGTTGGGGAATTAGCAATCAGCCCCAGCATTTT. Amino acids: CASSWGISNQPQHF.

The gene calls are TRBV29-1 and TRBJ2-1, with D perhaps TRBD1 or TRBD2 (5 bases each). Germline CDR1 and CDR2: SQVTM and ANQGSEA. There are 16 residues in the CDR3. The ends were cut back, 7 bases at V and 0 bases at J, with 19 bases in the middle. CDR3 protein: CSGGRMTPSSYNEQFF. CDR3 DNA: TGCAGCGGGGGACGGATGACGCCCAGCTCCTACAATGAGCAGTTCTTC.

This chain joins TRBV7-3 and TRBJ2-1; 9 nucleotides match TRBD1. The J segment lost 6 bases and the V segment lost 5 bases, leaving 5 bases of the junction unmatched. CDR1 and CDR2 (germline): SGHTA, FQGTGA. This CDR3 is 14 amino acids long. DNA for the CDR3: TGTGCCAGCAGCGCCGGGACAGGGCTCAATGAGCAGTTCTTC. Amino acid sequence: CASSAGTGLNEQFF.

The chain combines TRBV9 with TRBJ1-5, with 7 bases fitting TRBD1. The CDR3 is made up of 15 amino acids. Losses at the gene ends were 4 bases for V and 0 bases for J; bases not matched to a gene: 4. Looked up from germline, CDR1 is SGDLS and CDR2 is YYNGEE. The CDR3: CASSKTGTSNQPQHF. The CDR3 DNA is TGTGCCAGCAGCAAGACAGGGACTAGCAATCAGCCCCAGCATTTT.

V usage is TRBV18 and J usage is TRBJ1-1; TRBD1 agrees at 8 bases. J lost 1 base, V lost 2 bases, and 9 bases had no gene match. The CDR3 totals 17 residues. Germline V gene sequence: CDR1 KGHSH, CDR2 LQKENI. CDR3 amino acids: CASSPRGQGGGNTEAFF. Here the CDR3 DNA reads TGTGCCAGCTCACCAAGAGGACAGGGAGGAGGGAACACTGAAGCTTTCTTT.

This clone occurred a few times. This chain connects TRBV19 to TRBJ1-6; a possible D gene is TRBD1 (5 bases). The CDR3 is 16 residues long. Per the germline V gene, CDR1 is LNHDA and CDR2 is SQIVND (reference sequence). V lost 6 bases and J lost 2, with 14 bases in between. CDR3 nucleotide sequence: TGTGCCAGTAGGAGCGGGGGAACACCCTATAATTCACCCCTCCACTTT. Translating gives CASRSGGTPYNSPLHF.

The chain couples TRBV28 to TRBJ1-5, with no clear D. CDR1 and CDR2 (germline): MDHEN, SYDVKM. The ends were cut back, 2 bases at V and 5 bases at J, with 4 bases in the middle. CDR3 size: 12 residues. The CDR3 DNA follows: TGTGCCAGCAGTTTACTGGATCAGCCCCAGCATTTT. Encoded protein: CASSLLDQPQHF.

V and J are TRBV2 and TRBJ1-3, with TRBD1 matching 10 bases. This CDR3 has 11 amino acids. With V trimmed by 9 bases and J by 10 bases, 3 bases remained unmatched. The germline V gene encodes CDR1 SNHLY and CDR2 FYNNEI. CDR3 region: CARGQGTTIYF. The CDR3 DNA sequence: TGTGCCAGGGGACAGGGGACTACCATATATTTT.

This clone was recorded only once. This sequence joins TRBV10-3 and TRBJ2-1; TRBD1 aligns across 9 bases. The V segment lost 10 bases and the J segment 9 bases; nucleotides outside the gene matches: 10. Germline-derived CDR1 and CDR2 are ENHRY and SYGVKD. The CDR3 length is 13 residues. The CDR3 DNA sequence: TGTGCCACAACGGGGGACAGGGTGGGTGAGCAGTTCTTC. Translation gives CATTGDRVGEQFF.

The J gene is TRBJ1-5, the V gene TRBV15, with no clear D. There are 16 residues in the CDR3. Germline V CDR1 and CDR2: LNHNV, YYDKDF (reference sequence). Trimming took 1 base from V and 2 from J, leaving 12 bases between them. Here the CDR3 DNA reads TGTGCCACCAGCAGAGCGCCCGCCGGTGGCAATCAGCCCCAGCATTTT. Protein sequence: CATSRAPAGGNQPQHF.

V usage is TRBV7-2 and J usage is TRBJ2-7; a weak D match, TRBD1 (5 bases). CDR3 size: 14 residues. Germline CDR1 is SGHTA and CDR2 is FQGNSA. The ends were cut back, 5 bases at V and 4 bases at J, with 15 bases in the middle. The CDR3 region is CASSRSAGRYEQYF. DNA for the CDR3: TGTGCCAGCAGCCGCTCGGCAGGGCGATACGAGCAGTACTTC.

The rearrangement joins TRBV7-8 to TRBJ1-1; a weak D match, TRBD1 (6 bases). The ends were cut back, 5 bases at V and 8 bases at J, with 12 bases in the middle. The CDR3 length is 12 residues. Germline V lookup: CDR1 SGHVS, CDR2 FQNEAQ. CDR3 loop: CASSRGGQEAFF. Here the CDR3 DNA reads TGTGCCAGCAGCCGAGGTGGACAGGAAGCTTTCTTT.

In DNA, the CDR3 is TGTGCCAGCAGCTTGGACTACGAGCAGTACTTC. Its protein is CASSLDYEQYF. This rearrangement joins TRBV5-5 to TRBJ2-7; unclear D gene. CDR1 and CDR2 from the germline V gene are SGHKS and YYEKEE (reference sequence). The CDR3 has 11 residues. The V end lost 0 bases, the J end lost 3 bases, and 1 base lay between the germline ends. Full variable domain (missing parts from reference TRBV5-5 and TRBJ2-7): DAGVTQSPTHLIKTRGQQVTLRCSPISGHKSVSWYQQVLGQGPQFIFQYYEKEERGRGNFPDRFSARQFPNYSSELNVNALLLGDSALYLCASSLDYEQYFGPGTRLTVT.

DNA for the CDR3: TGTGCCAGCAGGGCCGGGACATCTAACTATGGCTACACCTTC. As protein: CASRAGTSNYGYTF. V and J are TRBV6-1 and TRBJ1-2; a weak D match, TRBD1 (6 bases). V gave up 6 bases and J gave up 0 bases, with 11 bases separating them. The CDR3 is 14 amino acids. From germline, CDR1 is MNHNS and CDR2 SASEGT.

The V call is TRBV5-8, the J call TRBJ2-7; D is possibly TRBD2 (5 bases). The CDR3 contains 12 residues. Germline CDR1 reads SGHTS; CDR2 reads YDEGEE. V was shortened by 6 bases and J by 7 bases, with 14 bases between the two germline ends. This CDR3 is CASTRRRQEQYF. In DNA form, the CDR3 reads TGTGCCAGCACCCGCAGGAGGCAGGAGCAGTACTTC. The entire variable domain, with the rest obtained from reference TRBV5-8 and TRBJ2-7, is as follows: EAGVTQSPTHLIKTRGQQATLRCSPISGHTSVYWYQQALGLGLQFLLWYDEGEERNRGNFPPRFSGRQFPNYSSELNVNALELEDSALYLCASTRRRQEQYFGPGTRLTVT.

In nucleotides, the CDR3 is TGTGCCAGCAGCCGGACAGCTTCTCAGGTCTATGGCTACACCTTC. This sequence encodes CASSRTASQVYGYTF. This sequence joins TRBV7-2 and TRBJ1-2, with TRBD1 as a possible D gene (6 bases). V lost 5 bases to trimming and J lost 4 bases, with 17 bases between them. Looked up from germline, CDR1 is SGHTA and CDR2 is FQGNSA. CDR3 size: 15 residues.

This clone was detected a few times. The rearrangement links TRBV11-2 to TRBJ2-6, with D possibly TRBD1 on 5 matching bases. CDR1 is SGHAT and CDR2 is FQNNGV in the germline V gene. The CDR3 runs to 18 residues. V lost 2 bases and J 0 bases, leaving 14 bases between the germline ends. CDR3 sequence reads: CASSLRLDTFSGANVLTF. CDR3 coding DNA: TGTGCCAGCAGCTTAAGGTTGGACACCTTCTCTGGGGCCAACGTCCTGACTTTC.

The rearrangement joins TRBV5-8 to TRBJ2-7, with D uncertain. Between the trimmed V and J ends, which lost 4 bases and 6 bases, there was a span of 8 bases. This CDR3 is built from 11 residues. CDR1 is SGHTS, CDR2 YDEGEE, per germline. The CDR3 coding sequence is TGTGCCAGCAGCCTGAATCGCGAGCAGTACTTC. Translating gives CASSLNREQYF.

The chain has TRBV30 and TRBJ2-3; a weak D match, TRBD2 (5 bases). The CDR3 sequence is 13 residues long. V gave up 0 bases and J gave up 3 bases, with 7 bases separating them. Germline values: CDR1 GTSNPN, CDR2 SVGIG (reference sequence). CDR3 sequence reads: CAWSVGRTDTQYF. CDR3 nucleotides: TGTGCCTGGAGTGTGGGGAGAACAGATACGCAGTATTTT.

The V call is TRBV5-4, the J call TRBJ1-4, with 9 bases fitting TRBD1. This CDR3 comprises 16 residues. The trim removed 0 bases at V and 7 bases at J, leaving 7 bases unmatched. The germline CDR1 and CDR2 sequences are SGHNT and YYREEE (reference sequence). Here the CDR3 reads CASSLGTGELSEKLFF. For the CDR3, the DNA is TGTGCCAGCAGCTTGGGGACAGGGGAACTGAGTGAAAAACTGTTTTTT.

This chain's CDR3 is CASSFGTSQGAILGTEAFF. The CDR3 coding sequence is TGTGCCAGCAGCTTCGGTACCTCCCAGGGGGCAATCCTGGGGACTGAAGCTTTCTTT. This sequence joins TRBV7-2 and TRBJ1-1; 8 bases line up with TRBD1. V dropped 3 bases and J dropped 5; count of bases not matched to a gene: 20. This CDR3 comprises 19 residues. Germline V CDR1 and CDR2: SGHTA, FQGNSA.

The gene calls are TRBV7-2 and TRBJ2-7; TRBD1 aligns across 10 bases. The CDR3 covers 14 residues. Germline trimming cut 4 bases from V and 2 bases from J; bases unmatched to any gene: 2. CDR1 is SGHTA and CDR2 is FQGNSA in the germline V gene. CDR3 protein: CASSYGTGAYEQYF. The DNA for the CDR3 is TGTGCCAGCAGCTATGGGACAGGGGCCTACGAGCAGTACTTC. The whole variable domain, remainder taken from reference TRBV7-2 and TRBJ2-7, is GAGVSQSPSNKVTEKGKDVELRCDPISGHTALYWYRQSLGQGLEFLIYFQGNSAPDKSGLPSDRFSAERTGGSVSTLTIQRTQQEDSAVYLCASSYGTGAYEQYFGPGTRLTVT.

Points on this clone: Its ends do not fully match the called genes, so a read error is possible. J is TRBJ1-3 and V is TRBV27; 8 bases map to TRBD1. The CDR3 is made up of 15 amino acids. Germline CDR1 reads MNHEY; CDR2 reads SMNVEV (reference sequence). The CDR3 coding sequence is TGTGCCAGCAGTCCCCGACAGGGGTTGGGAAGCACCATATATTTT. It specifies CASSPRQGLGSTIYF.

In its sample, this clone was seen a few times. This chain connects TRBV29-1 to TRBJ2-3; D may be TRBD1 (5 bases). The germline gives CDR1 SQVTM, CDR2 ANQGSEA. This CDR3 contains 16 residues. V was shortened by 0 bases and J by 3 bases, with 16 bases between the two germline ends. CDR3 sequence reads: CSVEDWGLTRTDTQYF. The CDR3 nucleotides read TGCAGCGTTGAAGACTGGGGCCTGACTCGAACAGATACGCAGTATTTT.

V and J are TRBV6-6 and TRBJ1-2, with TRBD1 matching 12 bases. The CDR3 sequence is 15 residues long. Germline-derived CDR1 and CDR2 are MNHNY and SVGAGI (reference sequence). Trimming at V came to 6 bases and at J to 2 bases, leaving 4 bases not matched to a gene. The CDR3 sequence is CASRTGTGGNYGYTF. The CDR3 DNA sequence: TGTGCCAGCAGGACCGGGACAGGGGGCAACTATGGCTACACCTTC.